One and the same sample provided the 32 T cell receptor beta chains below, sequenced in a study of blood T cell repertoires in COVID-19. Repertoires were generated with immunoSEQ multiplex PCR, while TCRdb's copy carries only in-frame clones and drops some. The sample consists of more than 150,000 clones, over 60% of them appearing once. The sample consisted of peripheral blood. All receptors come from a woman in her 70s with acute or convalescent COVID-19.

As regards this clone: At the DNA level, this CDR3 is encoded by other sequences in the same sample as well. The chain is built from TRBV18 and TRBJ2-1; 10 bases map to TRBD2. Germline V gene data show CDR1 as KGHSH and CDR2 as LQKENI. The CDR3 covers 15 residues. Losses at the gene ends were 3 bases for V and 4 bases for J; bases not matched to a gene: 3. Here the CDR3 reads CASSPRTSGYNEQFF. The CDR3 bases are TGTGCCAGCTCACCTAGGACTAGCGGATACAATGAGCAGTTCTTC.

The chain recombines TRBV3-1 (or the pseudogene TRBV3-2) with TRBJ1-5, with 7 bases matching TRBD1. The CDR3 contains 13 residues. CDR1 and CDR2 from the germline V gene are LGHDT and YNNKEL (reference sequence). Losses at the gene ends were 4 bases for V and 6 bases for J; bases not matched to a gene: 3. The CDR3 DNA is TGTGCCAGCAGCCTAGACAGGGTTCAGCCCCAGCATTTT. Protein sequence: CASSLDRVQPQHF.

As regards this clone: This specimen includes other DNA sequences encoding the same CDR3. This chain joins TRBV5-5 and TRBJ1-5, with 9 bases lining up with TRBD1. J gave up 4 bases and V 4 bases, and 6 bases lay outside the gene matches. Germline CDR1 and CDR2: SGHKS and YYEKEE (reference sequence). This CDR3 contains 15 residues. The CDR3 spells CASSLGQGINQPQHF. CDR3 DNA: TGTGCCAGCAGCCTTGGACAGGGGATAAATCAGCCCCAGCATTTT.

Only a few counts were recorded for this clone. This rearrangement joins TRBV11-1 to TRBJ2-2; 9 bases are a match to TRBD2. The trim removed 3 bases at V and 2 bases at J, leaving 4 bases unmatched. Germline-derived CDR1 and CDR2 are SGHAT and FQDESV (reference sequence). The CDR3 contains 16 residues. The CDR3 sequence is CASSFRAGGNTGELFF. For the CDR3, the DNA is TGTGCCAGCAGCTTCAGAGCGGGAGGAAACACCGGGGAGCTGTTTTTT.

The sample holds one count of this clone. The rearrangement links TRBV5-1 to TRBJ2-1; 13 nucleotides agree with TRBD2. CDR1 and CDR2 from the germline V gene are SGHRS and YFSETQ. The ends lost 0 bases at V and 2 bases at J; junction bases unmatched: 2. This CDR3 is built from 17 residues. CDR3 loop: CASSLGGLAGTYNEQFF. CDR3 DNA: TGCGCCAGCAGCTTGGGGGGACTAGCGGGGACCTACAATGAGCAGTTCTTC.

V usage is TRBV6-5 and J usage is TRBJ1-5; D perhaps matches TRBD1 (6 bases). The CDR3 has 14 residues. V shed 6 bases and J shed 3 bases, with 12 bases lying between them. Germline V gene lookup returns CDR1 MNHEY and CDR2 SVGAGI. The CDR3 loop reads CASSRGNDNQPQHF. CDR3 nucleotides: TGTGCCAGCAGCAGGGGCAATGACAATCAGCCCCAGCATTTT.

V usage is TRBV5-1 and J usage is TRBJ2-1; 14 nucleotides match TRBD2. CDR1 is SGHRS, CDR2 YFSETQ, per germline. CDR3 length: 16 amino acids. V shed 3 bases, J shed 7 bases, and the junction held 6 bases outside the gene matches. The CDR3 coding sequence is TGCGCCAGCAGCTCACAGACTAGCGGGAGGGGGAATGAGCAGTTCTTC. Its translation: CASSSQTSGRGNEQFF.

The rearrangement links TRBV3-1 (or the pseudogene TRBV3-2) to TRBJ2-1; perhaps TRBD1 as D (6 bases). The CDR3 spans 15 residues. The V gene lost 3 bases and the J gene lost 4 bases, with 13 bases spanning the gap. Germline CDR1 and CDR2: LGHDT and YNNKEL (reference sequence). CDR3 sequence: CASSHLGGGYNEQFF. In nucleotides, the CDR3 is TGTGCCAGCAGCCATTTAGGGGGTGGTTACAATGAGCAGTTCTTC.

The genes are TRBV7-9 and TRBJ2-3; D possibly corresponds to TRBD2 (6 bases). V lost 5 bases and J 2 bases, leaving 17 bases between the germline ends. Germline assignment: CDR1 SEHNR and CDR2 FQNEAQ (reference sequence). This CDR3 comprises 16 residues. This CDR3 is CASSPRQGGNTDTQYF. The CDR3 DNA sequence: TGTGCCAGCAGCCCGCGCCAGGGCGGGAACACAGATACGCAGTATTTT.

This clone was seen only a few times. The gene calls are TRBV18 and TRBJ1-2; the match to TRBD1 covers 8 bases. CDR1 is KGHSH, CDR2 LQKENI, per germline. Trimming took 6 bases from V and 0 from J; bases not matched to a gene: 6. The CDR3 has 15 amino acids. In DNA form, the CDR3 reads TGTGCCAGCTCGCCTCCGGGACAGGCTAACTATGGCTACACCTTC. Residues: CASSPPGQANYGYTF.

Only a few counts were recorded for this clone. CDR3 region: CASSQMTGVAAGGYTF. The CDR3 bases are TGTGCCAGCAGCCAGATGACCGGGGTCGCGGCGGGTGGCTACACCTTC. The V gene is TRBV3-1 (or the pseudogene TRBV3-2), the J gene TRBJ1-2; D is uncertain. Between the trimmed V and J ends, which lost 3 bases and 7 bases, there was a span of 21 bases. CDR1 is LGHDT, CDR2 YNNKEL, per germline (reference sequence). CDR3 length equals 16 residues.

The chain carries TRBV30 and TRBJ1-3; no reliable D call. Germline CDR1 and CDR2: GTSNPN and SVGIG (reference sequence). V was pared by 4 bases and J by 1 base, with 11 bases between. CDR3 size: 14 residues. The CDR3, as DNA: TGTGCCTGGAAGGCGGGGTTTTCTGGAAACACCATATATTTT. Its protein product is CAWKAGFSGNTIYF.

This clone turned up a few times. This sequence joins TRBV3-1 (or the pseudogene TRBV3-2) and TRBJ2-2; weak D call: TRBD2 (6 bases). This CDR3 is 14 amino acids long. Germline loops: CDR1 LGHDT, CDR2 YNNKEL (reference sequence). V was shortened by 5 bases and J by 3 bases, with 10 bases between the two germline ends. The CDR3 loop is CASSNLAHTGELFF. CDR3 DNA sequence: TGTGCCAGCAGCAACCTAGCGCACACCGGGGAGCTGTTTTTT.

CDR3 coding DNA: TGTGCCAGCAGTTCCACTAGCACAGATACGCAGTATTTT. Residues: CASSSTSTDTQYF. The V gene is TRBV12-3 or TRBV12-4, the J gene TRBJ2-3; D not certain. V was clipped by 4 bases and J by 0 bases, with 5 bases between them. The CDR3 loop spans 13 amino acids.

A few counts support this clone. The chain is built from TRBV3-1 (or the pseudogene TRBV3-2) and TRBJ2-7; 11 bases align to TRBD1. Per germline, CDR1 LGHDT and CDR2 YNNKEL (reference sequence). CDR3 size: 14 residues. V lost 4 bases and J lost 4; bases outside the gene matches: 3. This chain's CDR3 is CASSLGQGAYEQYF. CDR3 coding DNA: TGTGCCAGCAGCCTAGGACAGGGGGCTTACGAGCAGTACTTC.

The chain employs TRBV19 and TRBJ1-6, with 7 bases that match TRBD1. CDR1 LNHDA and CDR2 SQIVND come from the germline V gene (reference sequence). The CDR3 is 14 amino acids. J gave up 9 bases and V 7 bases, and 9 bases lay outside the gene matches. CDR3 region: CASTQTGLGSPLHF. DNA of the CDR3: TGTGCCAGTACCCAGACAGGGCTGGGTTCACCCCTCCACTTT.

This clone came up a few times. This chain uses TRBV30 with TRBJ2-5, with 7 bases fitting TRBD2. The CDR3 has 16 amino acids. V was pared by 1 base and J by 4 bases, with 12 bases of the junction left unmatched. CDR1 GTSNPN and CDR2 SVGIG come from the germline V gene (reference sequence). Here the CDR3 DNA reads TGTGCCTGGAGTGCCCCTGGACTAGTCGGCGGAGAGACCCAGTACTTC. Its protein is CAWSAPGLVGGETQYF.

The rearrangement links TRBV19 to TRBJ1-1; a weak D match, TRBD1 (6 bases). Trimming removed 5 bases from V and 10 bases from J, with 17 bases in between. This CDR3 contains 13 residues. CDR1 and CDR2 (germline): LNHDA, SQIVND (reference sequence). CDR3 nucleotides: TGTGCCAGTAGTCCGCAGACAGGCGTGTCAGCTTTCTTT. It codes for CASSPQTGVSAFF.

The chain carries TRBV21-1 and TRBJ1-6; the table's TRBD1 call for D was not verified on the DNA. TRBV21-1 is shown as a pseudogene. The CDR3 has 15 residues. The CDR3 coding sequence is TGTGCCAGCAGCGCGCCGGACAGGGGAAATTCACCCCTCCACTTT. It translates to CASSAPDRGNSPLHF.

V usage is TRBV27 and J usage is TRBJ2-3, with 10 nucleotides matching TRBD2. The CDR3 is 13 residues long. The germline V gene has CDR1 MNHEY and CDR2 SMNVEV (reference sequence). V was pared by 10 bases and J by 2 bases, with 3 bases of the junction left unmatched. As DNA, the CDR3 is TGTGCCATCGGGACTAGCGACACAGATACGCAGTATTTT. This encodes CAIGTSDTDTQYF.

About this clone itself: A read error may account for a junction end that differs from germline. The CDR3 region has the DNA TGTGCCAGCAGGGAAGCGGGCGGGTCCTACAATGAGCAGTTCTTC. It codes for CASREAGGSYNEQFF. This sequence joins TRBV6-1 and TRBJ2-1, with D perhaps TRBD2 (6 bases). The germline V gene encodes CDR1 MNHNS and CDR2 SASEGT. The CDR3 loop spans 15 amino acids.

This clone was observed a handful of times. This specimen includes other DNA sequences encoding the same CDR3. The chain has TRBV7-2 and TRBJ2-7, with a weak D call TRBD2 (6 bases). CDR1 and CDR2 from the germline V gene are SGHTA and FQGNSA. CDR3 size: 14 residues. Deletions cut 1 base from V and 0 bases from J, with 7 bases between. CDR3 sequence (DNA): TGTGCCAGCAGCTTAGGGGGAGGCTCCTACGAGCAGTACTTC. Translated: CASSLGGGSYEQYF.

V usage is TRBV6-5 and J usage is TRBJ2-1; TRBD1 is a possible D gene (6 bases). Germline V lookup: CDR1 MNHEY, CDR2 SVGAGI. The CDR3 has 13 residues. Trimming took 6 bases from V and 9 from J, leaving 15 bases between them. In DNA, the CDR3 is TGTGCCAGCAGCCGCCTACAGGGCGGTGAGCAGTTCTTC. This encodes CASSRLQGGEQFF.

CDR3 loop: CASSPLGLAGYNEQFF. CDR3 coding DNA: TGTGCCAGCAGCCCCCTGGGACTAGCGGGGTACAATGAGCAGTTCTTC. The chain couples TRBV9 to TRBJ2-1; 13 nucleotides line up with TRBD2. Germline V gives CDR1 SGDLS, CDR2 YYNGEE. With V trimmed by 4 bases and J by 4 bases, 5 bases remained unmatched. CDR3 length: 16 residues.

This clone was recorded once. The V call is TRBV19, the J call TRBJ1-2; TRBD1 is a possible D gene (5 bases). Germline V gives CDR1 LNHDA, CDR2 SQIVND (reference sequence). V dropped 4 bases and J dropped 14 bases, with 17 bases sitting between them. The CDR3 length is 12 residues. Here the CDR3 reads CASSTQEGRWTF. CDR3 nucleotides: TGTGCCAGTAGTACCCAGGAGGGGCGTTGGACCTTC.

This chain joins TRBV5-1 and TRBJ1-4; D is ambiguous. Trimming removed 0 bases at V and 4 bases at J, with 7 bases between. The V gene's germline CDR1 is SGHRS and CDR2 YFSETQ. This CDR3 has 14 residues. Here the CDR3 DNA reads TGCGCCAGCAGCTTGGTCACGGGTAATGAAAAACTGTTTTTT. Encoded protein: CASSLVTGNEKLFF. The full variable domain, rest sourced from reference TRBV5-1 and TRBJ1-4, is KAGVTQTPRYLIKTRGQQVTLSCSPISGHRSVSWYQQTPGQGLQFLFEYFSETQRNKGNFPGRFSGRQFSNSRSEMNVSTLELGDSALYLCASSLVTGNEKLFFGSGTQLSVL.

V and J are TRBV7-9 and TRBJ1-6; 9 bases line up with TRBD1. Trimming removed 7 bases from V and 6 bases from J; junction bases left unmatched: 1. Germline lookup yields CDR1 SEHNR and CDR2 FQNEAQ (reference sequence). The CDR3 consists of 13 residues. The DNA for the CDR3 is TGTGCCAGCATGGGACAGGGTAATTCACCCCTCCACTTT. It encodes CASMGQGNSPLHF.

V and J are TRBV19 and TRBJ2-1, with 7 bases fitting TRBD2. This CDR3 is 15 amino acids long. The V gene's germline CDR1 is LNHDA and CDR2 SQIVND (reference sequence). V shed 3 bases, J shed 2 bases, and the junction held 4 bases outside the gene matches. The CDR3 is CASSMASGPYNEQFF. In DNA, the CDR3 is TGTGCCAGTAGTATGGCTAGCGGCCCCTACAATGAGCAGTTCTTC. The variable domain in full, with the rest retrieved from reference TRBV19 and TRBJ2-1, is DGGITQSPKYLFRKEGQNVTLSCEQNLNHDAMYWYRQDPGQGLRLIYYSQIVNDFQKGDIAEGYSVSREKKESFPLTVTSAQKNPTAFYLCASSMASGPYNEQFFGPGTRLTVL.

The rearrangement uses TRBV29-1 and TRBJ2-2, with 10 bases lining up with TRBD2. CDR3 size: 17 residues. In germline, CDR1 is SQVTM, CDR2 ANQGSEA. The ends lost 1 base at V and 5 bases at J; junction bases unmatched: 10. The CDR3 here is CSVEGLAGRGGTGELFF. In DNA, the CDR3 is TGCAGCGTTGAAGGACTAGCGGGCAGAGGGGGGACCGGGGAGCTGTTTTTT.

This clone was seen more than once but under ten times. This chain uses TRBV7-2 with TRBJ2-3, with TRBD2 as a possible D gene (5 bases). V shed 1 base and J shed 2 bases, with 10 bases lying between them. The CDR3 covers 15 residues. Germline V gene sequence: CDR1 SGHTA, CDR2 FQGNSA. This CDR3 reads CASSLVSGYTDTQYF. The CDR3 bases are TGTGCCAGCAGCTTAGTTTCGGGGTACACAGATACGCAGTATTTT.

The chain recombines TRBV5-3 with TRBJ2-6; 11 bases map to TRBD1. TRBV5-3 is recorded as an ORF, its role being uncertain. This CDR3 is built from 18 residues. J was trimmed by 3 bases and V by 4 bases; bases with no gene match: 9. The CDR3 sequence: CARSTSDRGLVGANVLTF. The CDR3 region has the DNA TGTGCCAGAAGCACCTCGGACAGGGGGCTAGTTGGGGCCAACGTCCTGACTTTC.

This clone was seen once. The chain carries TRBV27 and TRBJ2-2, with a possible D match to TRBD2 (5 bases). Germline assignment: CDR1 MNHEY and CDR2 SMNVEV (reference sequence). The CDR3 totals 15 residues. With 2 bases removed from V and 1 base from J, the gap between germline ends came to 8 bases. CDR3 sequence: CASSLSGKNTGELFF. As DNA, the CDR3 is TGTGCCAGCAGTTTAAGCGGCAAGAACACCGGGGAGCTGTTTTTT.